Sequencing of this T cell receptor beta chain was carried out in a study of Ad26.COV2.S vaccination and SARS-CoV-2 variants. Study-level information: Donor participated within the Ad26.COV2.S arm of the COV1001 trial.

Measured with immunoSEQ multiplex PCR; TCRdb has only the in-frame clones, and not every one. Of 300,000 to 350,000 clones in the sample, around nine tenths were seen once. Overall study findings and caveats: Greater spike-specific TCR breadth was seen in vaccine recipients than in placebo recipients. Non-spike TCR breadth was similar in vaccine and placebo recipients.

Trimming took off 3 bases at V and 6 bases at J, with 12 bases between the two ends. There are 14 residues in the CDR3. Germline CDR1 reads SGHTA; CDR2 reads FQGNSA. Treatment in this sample: over 15 received Ad26.COV2.S at low or high dose, single or two shots; roughly five received placebo; per-sample allocation not given. Collection of the samples took place on day 63 after the first injection of vaccine or placebo. An adult of 18-55 years in Boston served as donor. This clone has only a few counts. Its matching antigen is unknown. The specimen comprised peripheral blood, sampled in a trial of Ad26.COV2.S vaccine versus placebo. V usage is TRBV7-2 and J usage is TRBJ2-1; no firm D call. The source is a person aged 18-60 years who received the Ad26.COV2.S COVID-19 vaccine or a placebo. The CDR3 DNA follows: TGTGCCAGCAGCTTCGACATAGGACCCAATGAGCAGTTCTTC. Translating gives CASSFDIGPNEQFF.